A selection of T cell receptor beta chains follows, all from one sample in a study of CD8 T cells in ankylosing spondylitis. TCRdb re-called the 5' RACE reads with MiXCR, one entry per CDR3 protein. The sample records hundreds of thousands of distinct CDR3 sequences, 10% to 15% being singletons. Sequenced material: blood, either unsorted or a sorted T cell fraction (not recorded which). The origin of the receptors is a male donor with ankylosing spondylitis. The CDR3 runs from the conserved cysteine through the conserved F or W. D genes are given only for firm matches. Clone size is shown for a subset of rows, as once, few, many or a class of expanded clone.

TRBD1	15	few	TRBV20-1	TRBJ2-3	CRGVGGTGGVDTQYF	TGCAGAGGAGTGGGAGGGACAGGGGGCGTAGATACGCAGTATTTT
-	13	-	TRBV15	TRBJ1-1	CATSRGRDTEAFF	TGTGCCACCAGCAGGGGGCGTGACACTGAAGCTTTCTTT
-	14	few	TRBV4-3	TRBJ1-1	CASSQDILNTEAFF	TGCGCCAGCAGCCAAGACATTCTGAACACTGAAGCTTTCTTT
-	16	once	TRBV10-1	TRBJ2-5	CASSERKGRAQETQYF	TGCGCCAGCAGTGAGCGGAAGGGAAGGGCTCAAGAGACCCAGTACTTC
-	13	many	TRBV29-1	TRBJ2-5	CSVEAAVQETQYF	TGCAGCGTTGAGGCGGCAGTTCAAGAGACCCAGTACTTC
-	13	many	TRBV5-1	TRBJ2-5	CASSLTSLETQYF	TGCGCCAGCAGCTTGACTAGTTTGGAGACCCAGTACTTC
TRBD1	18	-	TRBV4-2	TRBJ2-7	CASSQDSFRGTGVYEQYF	TGTGCCAGCAGCCAAGATAGTTTTAGAGGGACAGGGGTTTACGAGCAGTACTTC
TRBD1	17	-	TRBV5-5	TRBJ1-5	CASSLGQREGSNQPQHF	TGTGCCAGCAGCCTGGGACAGAGGGAAGGAAGCAATCAGCCCCAGCATTTT
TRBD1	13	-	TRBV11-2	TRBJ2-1	CASSLTGTGEEFF	TGTGCCAGCAGCTTAACCGGGACAGGGGAAGAGTTCTTC
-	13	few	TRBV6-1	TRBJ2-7	CASSRGPRYEQYF	TGTGCCAGCAGTCGCGGGCCTCGCTACGAGCAGTACTTC
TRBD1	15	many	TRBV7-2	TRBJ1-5	CASSPRTGANQPQHF	TGTGCCAGCAGCCCTCGGACAGGAGCAAATCAGCCCCAGCATTTT
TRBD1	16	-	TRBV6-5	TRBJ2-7	CASSYSRDRGRYEQYF	TGTGCCAGCAGTTACTCCCGGGACAGGGGGCGATACGAGCAGTACTTC
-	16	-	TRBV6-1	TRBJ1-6	CASKDRRGAVNSPLHF	TGTGCCAGCAAAGACCGGCGGGGGGCGGTTAATTCACCCCTCCACTTT
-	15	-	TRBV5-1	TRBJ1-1	CASSPRPPLNTEAFF	TGCGCCAGCAGCCCCCGCCCGCCTCTAAACACTGAAGCTTTCTTT
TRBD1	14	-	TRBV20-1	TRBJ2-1	CSARISQGADEQFF	TGCAGTGCTAGAATCTCGCAGGGGGCCGATGAGCAGTTCTTC
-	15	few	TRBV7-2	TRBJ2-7	CASSPWGGRIYEQYF	TGTGCCAGCAGCCCCTGGGGGGGGCGCATCTACGAGCAGTACTTC
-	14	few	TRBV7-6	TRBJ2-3	CASSFQGNTDTQYF	TGTGCCAGCAGCTTCCAGGGAAACACAGATACGCAGTATTTT
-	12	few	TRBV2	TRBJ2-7	CASSRERTAPYF	TGTGCCAGCAGCAGGGAACGGACAGCCCCTTACTTC
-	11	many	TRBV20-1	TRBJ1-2	CSASRGSGYTF	TGCAGTGCTTCCCGGGGGAGTGGCTACACCTTC
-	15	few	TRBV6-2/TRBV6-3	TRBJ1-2	CASSYASSMGYGYTF	TGTGCCAGCAGTTACGCCAGTAGCATGGGCTATGGCTACACCTTC
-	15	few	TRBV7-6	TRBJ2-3	CASSFKGLVADTQYF	TGTGCCAGCAGCTTTAAAGGGCTAGTTGCCGATACGCAGTATTTT
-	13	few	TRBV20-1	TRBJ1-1	CSAPSALNTEAFF	TGCAGTGCCCCCAGCGCGTTGAACACTGAAGCTTTCTTT
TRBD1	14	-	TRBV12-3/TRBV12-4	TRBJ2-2	CASSQQGATGELFF	TGTGCCAGCAGCCAACAGGGGGCCACCGGGGAGCTGTTTTTT
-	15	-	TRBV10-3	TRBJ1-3	CAISSPGTERNTIYF	TGTGCCATCAGTTCTCCCGGGACCGAAAGAAACACCATATATTTT
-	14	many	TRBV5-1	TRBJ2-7	CASSLGPGFYEQYF	TGCGCCAGCAGCTTGGGGCCGGGTTTTTACGAGCAGTACTTC
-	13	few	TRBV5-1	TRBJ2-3	CASIGVGTDTQYF	TGCGCCAGCATAGGGGTTGGCACAGATACGCAGTATTTT
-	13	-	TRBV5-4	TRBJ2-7	CASSFIGSYEQYF	TGTGCCAGCAGCTTCATAGGCTCCTACGAGCAGTACTTC
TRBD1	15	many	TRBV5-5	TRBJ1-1	CASSPPGHRGTEAFF	TGTGCCAGCAGCCCTCCTGGACACAGGGGCACTGAAGCTTTCTTT
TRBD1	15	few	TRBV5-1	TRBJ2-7	CASSWAGTGSYEQYF	TGCGCCAGCAGCTGGGCTGGGACAGGGTCCTACGAGCAGTACTTC
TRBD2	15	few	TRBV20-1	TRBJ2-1	CSASLPGTSGGWQFF	TGCAGTGCTTCATTACCCGGGACTAGCGGGGGGTGGCAGTTCTTC
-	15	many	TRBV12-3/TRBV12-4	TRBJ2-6	CASTLDSSGANVLTF	TGTGCCAGCACCTTGGACAGCTCTGGGGCCAACGTCCTGACTTTC
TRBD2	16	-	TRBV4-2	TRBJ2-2	CASSQALAGVPGELFF	TGTGCCAGCAGCCAAGCTTTAGCGGGAGTCCCCGGGGAGCTGTTTTTT
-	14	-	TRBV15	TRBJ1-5	CATSRDISYQPQHF	TGTGCCACCAGCAGAGATATCAGTTATCAGCCCCAGCATTTT
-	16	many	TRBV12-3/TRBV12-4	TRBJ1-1	CASSTQAESPYTEAFF	TGTGCCAGCAGTACACAGGCCGAATCGCCTTACACTGAAGCTTTCTTT